The 11 T cell receptor beta chains below were found in one sample sequenced in a study of T cell responses to AZD1222 COVID-19 vaccine. Method: immunoSEQ multiplex PCR; TCRdb's copy keeps in-frame clones and lacks some. Of about 66,000 clones in the sample, about 80% were seen once. Sequencing was performed on peripheral blood, taken 28 days after the second AZD1222 dose. These receptors came from an adult who received the AZD1222 COVID-19 vaccine.

This sequence joins TRBV6-5 and TRBJ2-1, with 7 nucleotides matching TRBD1. V shed 3 bases and J 4 bases; nucleotides not matched to a gene: 3. The CDR3 consists of 14 residues. CDR1 and CDR2 (germline): MNHEY, SVGAGI. The CDR3: CASSYRDRYNEQFF. The CDR3, as DNA: TGTGCCAGCAGTTATCGGGACAGATACAATGAGCAGTTCTTC.

This chain joins TRBV10-2 and TRBJ1-1; unclear D gene. The CDR3 loop spans 14 amino acids. Germline CDR1 WSHSY, CDR2 SAAADI. Trimming took off 10 bases at V and 6 bases at J, with 21 bases between the two ends. The CDR3 reads CATQNSLLTAEAFF. The DNA of the CDR3 is TGCGCCACCCAGAATAGCTTATTAACCGCTGAAGCTTTCTTT.

This chain connects TRBV7-9 to TRBJ1-2; D remains unclear. CDR1 is SEHNR, CDR2 FQNEAQ, per germline (reference sequence). Trimming pared 1 base from V and 7 bases from J, leaving 10 bases between. CDR3 length equals 13 residues. The CDR3 DNA sequence: TGTGCCAGCAGCTTAGAAAAACATTCTGGCTACACCTTC. This translates into CASSLEKHSGYTF.

J is TRBJ2-3 and V is TRBV18; TRBD2 might be the D (6 bases). Trimming stripped 2 bases from V and 3 bases from J, with 15 bases between. This CDR3 is built from 16 residues. Germline assignment: CDR1 KGHSH and CDR2 LQKENI. The CDR3 sequence is CASSPILLARTDTQYF. CDR3 coding DNA: TGTGCCAGCTCACCAATCTTGCTAGCGAGAACAGATACGCAGTATTTT.

The chain carries TRBV5-6 and TRBJ1-1, with TRBD1 identical over 7 bases. There are 15 residues in the CDR3. Germline-derived CDR1 and CDR2 are SGHDT and YYEEEE. V dropped 4 bases and J dropped 0; count of bases not matched to a gene: 6. In DNA form, the CDR3 reads TGTGCCAGCAGCCCAGGGGGGCTGATGAACACTGAAGCTTTCTTT. It yields the protein CASSPGGLMNTEAFF.

V gene TRBV28 combines with J gene TRBJ2-7; D tentatively fits TRBD1 or TRBD2 (5 bases each). The CDR3 has 12 amino acids. Looked up from germline, CDR1 is MDHEN and CDR2 is SYDVKM. V was trimmed by 5 bases and J by 6 bases, leaving 11 bases between them. The CDR3 region is CASSRGYVEQYF. In DNA form, the CDR3 reads TGTGCCAGCAGTCGGGGCTATGTCGAGCAGTACTTC.

This chain links TRBV12-5 with TRBJ2-7; TRBD2 agrees at 7 bases. Germline CDR1 is LGHNT and CDR2 is FRNRAP. The CDR3 length is 14 residues. V lost 7 bases and J lost 6; bases outside the gene matches: 12. In DNA form, the CDR3 reads TGTGCTAGTGAACCCAATGTCGGGAGGCTCGAGCAGTACTTC. Translated: CASEPNVGRLEQYF.

The genes are TRBV6-4 and TRBJ1-1; no definite D call. This CDR3 contains 13 residues. CDR1 MRHNA and CDR2 SNTAGT come from the germline V gene. The V end lost 3 bases, the J end lost 1 base, and 6 bases lay between the germline ends. Here the CDR3 reads CASSERPNTEAFF. CDR3 nucleotide sequence: TGTGCCAGCAGTGAACGACCGAACACTGAAGCTTTCTTT.

The chain employs TRBV28 and TRBJ2-7; D is unresolved. Germline CDR1 MDHEN, CDR2 SYDVKM. This CDR3 contains 13 residues. Trimming stripped 3 bases from V and 1 base from J, with 7 bases between. The CDR3 DNA sequence: TGTGCCAGCAGTTTTGGCCGATCCTACGAGCAGTACTTC. Its translation: CASSFGRSYEQYF.

The chain recombines TRBV11-1 with TRBJ1-6; no clear D. Trimming cost V 1 base and J 10 bases, with 11 bases left between them. The CDR3 sequence is 14 residues long. CDR1 is SGHAT and CDR2 is FQDESV in the germline V gene (reference sequence). This CDR3 is CASSLEVMGSPLHF. As DNA, the CDR3 is TGTGCCAGCAGCTTAGAGGTGATGGGATCACCCCTCCACTTT.

The chain carries TRBV6-5 and TRBJ2-3, with D tentatively TRBD2 (6 bases). Trimming cost V 5 bases and J 4 bases, with 13 bases left between them. The germline V gene encodes CDR1 MNHEY and CDR2 SVGAGI. The CDR3 sequence is 14 residues long. Here the CDR3 DNA reads TGTGCCAGCAGTCCCTCGGAGGGCCCAGATACGCAGTATTTT. This translates into CASSPSEGPDTQYF.